The 17 T cell receptor beta chains given below trace back to one sample, sequenced in a study of CD8+ T cells in alopecia areata. The treatment: oral pan-JAK inhibitor, 5-10 mg twice daily. Extracted RNA was reverse transcribed, and the resulting cDNA served as sequencing template. Assay used: immunoSEQ multiplex PCR; TCRdb lists only in-frame clones, some missing. This table has over 85,000 clones, roughly 64% appearing once. The input for sequencing was CD8+ T cells sorted from blood, taken at week 4, from a patient treated with tofacitinib. These receptors originate from a human donor with alopecia areata.

The chain couples TRBV5-4 to TRBJ2-1, with TRBD2 matching over 10 bases. Germline trimming cut 4 bases from V and 6 bases from J; bases unmatched to any gene: 10. The CDR3 consists of 16 residues. CDR1 and CDR2 (germline): SGHNT, YYREEE (reference sequence). CDR3 nucleotides: TGTGCCAGCAGCATCGGGCTAGCGGGAGAAGGCAATGAGCAGTTCTTC. This sequence encodes CASSIGLAGEGNEQFF.

The chain employs TRBV29-1 and TRBJ1-2; D remains ambiguous. V lost 6 bases to trimming and J lost 5 bases, with 16 bases between them. Germline lookup yields CDR1 SQVTM and CDR2 ANQGSEA. There are 13 residues in the CDR3. In DNA form, the CDR3 reads TGCAGCGTGCGAGATTTGGGGAGTTATGGCTACACCTTC. As protein: CSVRDLGSYGYTF.

This rearrangement joins TRBV7-2 to TRBJ1-2, with a possible D match to TRBD1 (5 bases). This CDR3 has 15 residues. Germline V lookup: CDR1 SGHTA, CDR2 FQGNSA. V lost 4 bases, J lost 6 bases, and 18 bases lay in between. The DNA for the CDR3 is TGTGCCAGCAGCTCCAATCTACAGGCTTATGATGGCTACACCTTC. It codes for CASSSNLQAYDGYTF.

V is TRBV5-6 and J is TRBJ2-7, with TRBD1 matching 8 bases. Germline CDR1 and CDR2: SGHDT and YYEEEE. There are 14 residues in the CDR3. V shed 3 bases, J shed 7 bases, and the junction held 9 bases outside the gene matches. The CDR3, as DNA: TGTGCCAGCAGCTCATCAGGGGGCGGATCAGAGCAGTACTTC. Translation: CASSSSGGGSEQYF. The full variable domain, completed using reference TRBV5-6 and TRBJ2-7, is DAGVTQSPTHLIKTRGQQVTLRCSPKSGHDTVSWYQQALGQGPQFIFQYYEEEERQRGNFPDRFSGHQFPNYSSELNVNALLLGDSALYLCASSSSGGGSEQYFGPGTRLTVT.

The genes are TRBV9 and TRBJ2-1; TRBD2 agrees at 10 bases. The CDR3 spans 15 residues. Germline-derived CDR1 and CDR2 are SGDLS and YYNGEE. V was pared by 2 bases and J by 5 bases, with 4 bases of the junction left unmatched. DNA of the CDR3: TGTGCCAGCAGCGTTAGCGGGGGGCCCAACAATGAGCAGTTCTTC. It is translated as CASSVSGGPNNEQFF.

The genes are TRBV6-1 and TRBJ2-7; D ambiguous. The CDR3 totals 14 residues. V lost 0 bases to trimming and J lost 5 bases, with 11 bases between them. Germline loops: CDR1 MNHNS, CDR2 SASEGT. CDR3 sequence reads: CASSEAPLSHEQYF. The CDR3 region has the DNA TGTGCCAGCAGTGAAGCGCCTTTGAGCCACGAGCAGTACTTC.

This clone came up a few times. The CDR3 spells CASSQDPAGEHEQFF. The CDR3 DNA is TGTGCCAGCAGCCAAGATCCAGCGGGAGAGCATGAGCAGTTCTTC. J is TRBJ2-1 and V is TRBV14; 8 bases are a match to TRBD2. Germline-derived CDR1 and CDR2 are SGHDN and FVKESK. The CDR3 has 15 amino acids. Trimming took 0 bases from V and 8 from J; bases not matched to a gene: 6.

The chain carries TRBV6-6 and TRBJ2-1; 11 bases are a match to TRBD2. Unmatched junction bases numbered 2, after V lost 2 bases and J lost 5 bases. The CDR3 runs to 15 residues. Germline lookup yields CDR1 MNHNY and CDR2 SVGAGI (reference sequence). The CDR3 protein is CASSYTSGGDNEQFF. DNA of the CDR3: TGTGCCAGCAGTTACACTAGCGGGGGAGACAATGAGCAGTTCTTC.

This chain connects TRBV5-6 to TRBJ2-5, with 10 bases fitting TRBD2. The CDR3 totals 14 residues. Germline V gene lookup returns CDR1 SGHDT and CDR2 YYEEEE. V shed 4 bases and J 3 bases; nucleotides not matched to a gene: 3. CDR3 nucleotide sequence: TGTGCCAGCAGCGTAGCGGGAGGTAAAGAGACCCAGTACTTC. Translating it yields CASSVAGGKETQYF.

This clone appeared once. The chain employs TRBV6-5 and TRBJ1-6, with D unresolved. V was clipped by 0 bases and J by 3 bases, with 6 bases between them. CDR3 length: 15 residues. Germline V CDR1 and CDR2: MNHEY, SVGAGI. The DNA of the CDR3 is TGTGCCAGCAGTTACTCAGGAGTCTATAATTCACCCCTCCACTTT. Translation: CASSYSGVYNSPLHF.

This chain connects TRBV23-1 to TRBJ2-3, with 10 bases aligning to TRBD1. TRBV23-1 is an ORF for which the function is uncertain. The CDR3 loop spans 18 amino acids. The V gene end was trimmed by 3 bases and the J gene end by 4 bases; junction bases not matched to a gene: 13. CDR3 in DNA: TGCGCCAGCAGTCAGGAGGACAGGGGGAAAGGGGTCTCAGATACGCAGTATTTT. This encodes CASSQEDRGKGVSDTQYF.

The rearrangement links TRBV5-6 to TRBJ1-1; 8 nucleotides align to TRBD1. Germline V lookup: CDR1 SGHDT, CDR2 YYEEEE. The junction had 9 bases not matched to a gene; V was cut back by 5 bases and J by 6 bases. CDR3 length equals 14 residues. CDR3 sequence: CASRDGQGHAEAFF. As DNA, the CDR3 is TGTGCCAGCAGAGATGGACAGGGTCATGCTGAAGCTTTCTTT. The whole variable domain, remainder taken from reference TRBV5-6 and TRBJ1-1, is DAGVTQSPTHLIKTRGQQVTLRCSPKSGHDTVSWYQQALGQGPQFIFQYYEEEERQRGNFPDRFSGHQFPNYSSELNVNALLLGDSALYLCASRDGQGHAEAFFGQGTRLTVV.

The genes are TRBV5-6 and TRBJ2-7; unclear D gene. With 4 bases removed from V and 3 bases from J, the gap between germline ends came to 5 bases. Per the germline V gene, CDR1 is SGHDT and CDR2 is YYEEEE. The CDR3 covers 11 residues. CDR3 in DNA: TGTGCCAGCAGCACCGTCTACGAGCAGTACTTC. It yields the protein CASSTVYEQYF.

The chain combines TRBV7-9 with TRBJ2-2, with D possibly TRBD2 on 5 matching bases. Germline V CDR1 and CDR2: SEHNR, FQNEAQ (reference sequence). The CDR3 contains 14 residues. Trimming removed 5 bases from V and 1 base from J, with 8 bases in between. CDR3 sequence (DNA): TGTGCCAGCAGCCCCGAGGGGAACACCGGGGAGCTGTTTTTT. The encoded protein is CASSPEGNTGELFF.

The rearrangement joins TRBV5-6 to TRBJ2-3; possibly TRBD2 for D (6 bases). Germline assignment: CDR1 SGHDT and CDR2 YYEEEE. V was cut by 1 base and J by 2 bases, with 8 bases left in between. The CDR3 has 14 residues. The CDR3: CASSLIADTDTQYF. CDR3 coding DNA: TGTGCCAGCAGCTTGATAGCGGACACAGATACGCAGTATTTT. The variable domain in full, completed from reference TRBV5-6 and TRBJ2-3, reads DAGVTQSPTHLIKTRGQQVTLRCSPKSGHDTVSWYQQALGQGPQFIFQYYEEEERQRGNFPDRFSGHQFPNYSSELNVNALLLGDSALYLCASSLIADTDTQYFGPGTRLTVL.

The V call is TRBV27, the J call TRBJ2-5, with TRBD2 matching over 10 bases. CDR3 length equals 19 residues. Germline lookup yields CDR1 MNHEY and CDR2 SMNVEV (reference sequence). Germline trimming cut 5 bases from V and 1 base from J; bases unmatched to any gene: 16. The CDR3, as DNA: TGTGCCAGCAGTCCGCACAACACAAGGAGCGGGAGGGCCCAAGAGACCCAGTACTTC. Translated: CASSPHNTRSGRAQETQYF.

Comment on this clone: This same CDR3 is encoded by further DNA sequences in the sample. The chain joins TRBV29-1 to TRBJ2-5; D uncertain. The V end lost 2 bases, the J end lost 3 bases, and 7 bases lay between the germline ends. This CDR3 comprises 12 residues. Germline values: CDR1 SQVTM, CDR2 ANQGSEA. CDR3 protein: CSVESGEETQYF. DNA of the CDR3: TGCAGCGTTGAATCAGGAGAAGAGACCCAGTACTTC. The entire variable domain, with the rest obtained from reference TRBV29-1 and TRBJ2-5, is as follows: SAVISQKPSRDICQRGTSLTIQCQVDSQVTMMFWYRQQPGQSLTLIATANQGSEATYESGFVIDKFPISRPNLTFSTLTVSNMSPEDSSIYLCSVESGEETQYFGPGTRLLVL.